Shown below are 15 T cell receptor beta chains from a single sample sequenced in a study of OX40 agonist ivuxolimab in advanced cancers. The library was prepared using the immunoSEQ multiplex PCR assay. TCRdb's version of the immuneACCESS table is confined to in-frame rearrangements and falls short of the full clone set. An unresolved V gene accounts for under half of the shortfall where checked; the remainder is of unknown origin. Counted in this sample were 60,000 to 75,000 clones; 88% of them appeared once. The ten largest clonotypes hold under 2.5% of the sample. Sample: CD4+ or CD8+ T cells sorted from blood, taken in a trial of the OX40 agonist ivuxolimab. Every receptor here comes from an adult with an advanced solid tumor such as melanoma, head and neck, liver or kidney cancer.

This sequence joins TRBV30 and TRBJ1-5; D gene unclear. Per germline, CDR1 GTSNPN and CDR2 SVGIG (reference sequence). V gave up 0 bases and J gave up 0 bases, with 9 bases separating them. The CDR3 has 15 amino acids. The CDR3, as DNA: TGTGCCTGGAGTGTAGGCGGGAATAGCAATCAGCCCCAGCATTTT. Protein: CAWSVGGNSNQPQHF.

This chain uses TRBV5-4 with TRBJ2-4; 8 bases match TRBD1. The CDR3 spans 15 residues. V lost 0 bases and J lost 7; bases outside the gene matches: 6. Germline lookup yields CDR1 SGHNT and CDR2 YYREEE (reference sequence). CDR3 sequence: CASSLGDRNLNIQYF. DNA for the CDR3: TGTGCCAGCAGCTTGGGGGACAGGAACCTTAACATTCAGTACTTC.

The gene calls are TRBV5-5 and TRBJ1-2, with 8 bases aligning to TRBD1. Germline loops: CDR1 SGHKS, CDR2 YYEKEE (reference sequence). V was pared by 4 bases and J by 4 bases, with 12 bases of the junction left unmatched. The CDR3 loop spans 16 amino acids. The CDR3 loop reads CASSPDEQGGGYGYTF. In nucleotides, the CDR3 is TGTGCCAGCAGCCCGGATGAACAGGGGGGAGGCTATGGCTACACCTTC.

The chain couples TRBV30 to TRBJ1-3; D is uncertain. This CDR3 is built from 14 residues. Trimming shortened V by 2 bases and J by 1 base, and 9 bases separated the two germline ends. Germline V lookup: CDR1 GTSNPN, CDR2 SVGIG (reference sequence). CDR3 sequence reads: CAWSRGGSGNTIYF. CDR3 bases: TGTGCCTGGAGTAGAGGAGGTTCTGGAAACACCATATATTTT.

This chain links TRBV30 with TRBJ1-2, with D perhaps TRBD1 (5 bases). This CDR3 is 13 amino acids long. V was cut by 3 bases and J by 1 base, with 9 bases left in between. Germline lookup yields CDR1 GTSNPN and CDR2 SVGIG (reference sequence). The CDR3 DNA reads TGTGCCTGGAGACGGAGGGGTAACTATGGCTACACCTTC. Amino acid sequence: CAWRRRGNYGYTF.

The chain couples TRBV7-2 to TRBJ1-1, with D uncertain. Trimming removed 8 bases at V and 1 base at J, with 11 bases between. Germline V gene sequence: CDR1 SGHTA, CDR2 FQGNSA. CDR3 length: 13 amino acids. The CDR3 coding sequence is TGTGCCAGCCGGAGGGCAGGGAACACTGAAGCTTTCTTT. This encodes CASRRAGNTEAFF.

The CDR3, as DNA: TGTGCCAGCAGTTTATCTAACTATGGCTACACCTTC. Its translation: CASSLSNYGYTF. The J gene is TRBJ1-2, the V gene TRBV27; no firm D call. CDR3 length: 12 residues. V lost 0 bases and J 1 base, leaving 0 bases between the germline ends. CDR1 and CDR2 (germline): MNHEY, SMNVEV (reference sequence).

The V call is TRBV7-2, the J call TRBJ2-1, with D possibly matching TRBD1 (5 bases). The V end lost 5 bases, the J end lost 8 bases, and 13 bases lay between the germline ends. The germline gives CDR1 SGHTA, CDR2 FQGNSA. The CDR3 sequence is 13 residues long. CDR3: CASSQGFADEQFF. CDR3 coding DNA: TGTGCCAGCAGCCAGGGTTTTGCCGATGAGCAGTTCTTC. The full variable domain, its missing parts supplied by reference TRBV7-2 and TRBJ2-1, is GAGVSQSPSNKVTEKGKDVELRCDPISGHTALYWYRQSLGQGLEFLIYFQGNSAPDKSGLPSDRFSAERTGGSVSTLTIQRTQQEDSAVYLCASSQGFADEQFFGPGTRLTVL.

The rearrangement links TRBV9 to TRBJ2-1; TRBD1 might be the D (7 bases). V lost 2 bases, J lost 8 bases, and 17 bases lay in between. Per the germline V gene, CDR1 is SGDLS and CDR2 is YYNGEE. The CDR3 runs to 15 residues. The CDR3: CASSVRGDQVDEQFF. The DNA of the CDR3 is TGTGCCAGCAGCGTCAGGGGGGACCAGGTGGATGAGCAGTTCTTC.

V and J are TRBV28 and TRBJ2-3, with D perhaps matching TRBD1 (5 bases). The germline V gene encodes CDR1 MDHEN and CDR2 SYDVKM. This CDR3 is built from 11 residues. V was cut by 11 bases and J by 10 bases, with 16 bases left in between. CDR3 DNA sequence: TGTGCCTCGAAGGGGTCTCAGGCGCAGTATTTT. Its translation is CASKGSQAQYF.

J is TRBJ2-1 and V is TRBV5-1, with TRBD2 matching 14 bases. V was clipped by 4 bases and J by 4 bases; unmatched bases: 7. The germline CDR1 and CDR2 sequences are SGHRS and YFSETQ. The CDR3 is 17 amino acids. CDR3 protein: CASSGTSGSLPYNEQFF. CDR3 nucleotide sequence: TGCGCCAGCAGCGGGACTAGCGGGAGTTTGCCTTACAATGAGCAGTTCTTC. The full variable domain, rest sourced from reference TRBV5-1 and TRBJ2-1, is KAGVTQTPRYLIKTRGQQVTLSCSPISGHRSVSWYQQTPGQGLQFLFEYFSETQRNKGNFPGRFSGRQFSNSRSEMNVSTLELGDSALYLCASSGTSGSLPYNEQFFGPGTRLTVL.

V gene TRBV5-6 combines with J gene TRBJ1-2, with D possibly being TRBD1 (6 bases). The CDR3 runs 13 residues. Germline loops: CDR1 SGHDT, CDR2 YYEEEE. V lost 1 base and J 4 bases, leaving 8 bases between the germline ends. The CDR3, as DNA: TGTGCCAGCAGCTTGACACAGGGCTATGGCTACACCTTC. Its translation: CASSLTQGYGYTF. Variable domain in full (rest from reference TRBV5-6 and TRBJ1-2): DAGVTQSPTHLIKTRGQQVTLRCSPKSGHDTVSWYQQALGQGPQFIFQYYEEEERQRGNFPDRFSGHQFPNYSSELNVNALLLGDSALYLCASSLTQGYGYTFGSGTRLTVV.

J is TRBJ2-3 and V is TRBV29-1, with 12 bases lining up with TRBD2. J lost 0 bases, V lost 4 bases, and 5 bases had no gene match. Germline-derived CDR1 and CDR2 are SQVTM and ANQGSEA. The CDR3 is 16 residues long. CDR3 nucleotides: TGCAGCGTTGGACTAGCGGGAGCGGGGAGCACAGATACGCAGTATTTT. It codes for CSVGLAGAGSTDTQYF.

The chain is built from TRBV30 and TRBJ1-2; no clear D gene. Germline CDR1 and CDR2: GTSNPN and SVGIG (reference sequence). V lost 7 bases and J lost 3, with 18 bases in between. The CDR3 is made up of 14 amino acids. CDR3 nucleotides: TGTGCCTCAAAATTTGCCGGGTGGGACTATGGCTACACCTTC. Residues: CASKFAGWDYGYTF.

Written as DNA, the CDR3 is TGTGCCAGTAGAGTCGGGCCGAACACTGAAGCTTTCTTT. This gives the protein CASRVGPNTEAFF. V gene TRBV19 combines with J gene TRBJ1-1; no reliable D call. The CDR3 has 13 residues. Germline CDR1 LNHDA, CDR2 SQIVND (reference sequence). The V gene lost 6 bases and the J gene lost 1 base, with 9 bases spanning the gap. Filled out from reference TRBV19 and TRBJ1-1, the complete variable domain reads DGGITQSPKYLFRKEGQNVTLSCEQNLNHDAMYWYRQDPGQGLRLIYYSQIVNDFQKGDIAEGYSVSREKKESFPLTVTSAQKNPTAFYLCASRVGPNTEAFFGQGTRLTVV.